Listed below are T cell receptor beta chains from one sample, sequenced in a study of vaccination and CD4 T cells after COVID-19. TCRdb reprocessed the PCR reads via MiXCR and lists one record per CDR3 protein. In the table there are around 31,000 distinct CDR3 sequences, about 49% of which are singletons. The sample here was CD4+ T cells from blood, taken about 7 months after SARS-CoV-2 vaccination. These TCRs come from a human donor who had recovered from COVID-19. The CDR3 runs from the conserved cysteine through the conserved F or W. Clone size is stated in some rows and not others, as once, few, many or a class when expanded.

CDR3 length: 15; clone size: once; J gene: TRBJ2-3; V gene: TRBV2; CDR3 protein: CASRPDRGRVDTQYF
CDR3 length: 13; clone size: few; J gene: TRBJ2-3; V gene: TRBV7-2; CDR3 protein: CASSSRREDTQYF
CDR3 length: 17; clone size: -; J gene: TRBJ1-2; V gene: TRBV6-1; CDR3 protein: CASSRGGLGQPNYGYTF
CDR3 length: 13; clone size: few; J gene: TRBJ2-5; V gene: TRBV7-9; CDR3 protein: CASEQGFSETQYF
CDR3 length: 14; clone size: -; J gene: TRBJ2-7; V gene: TRBV27; CDR3 protein: CASSLFRTGQEQYF
CDR3 length: 14; clone size: -; J gene: TRBJ2-7; V gene: TRBV6-5; CDR3 protein: CASSYSQERGEQYF
CDR3 length: 16; clone size: -; J gene: TRBJ2-7; V gene: TRBV6-1; CDR3 protein: CASSEALAQGSYEQYF
CDR3 length: 16; clone size: few; J gene: TRBJ2-2; V gene: TRBV7-3; CDR3 protein: CASSLGTSGTTGELFF
CDR3 length: 15; clone size: -; J gene: TRBJ1-2; V gene: TRBV7-2; CDR3 protein: CASSFDRGGRDGYTF
CDR3 length: 12; clone size: -; J gene: TRBJ2-3; V gene: TRBV20-1; CDR3 protein: CSRTSDTDTQYF
CDR3 length: 15; clone size: -; J gene: TRBJ2-3; V gene: TRBV7-3; CDR3 protein: CASRSGLAGTDTQYF
CDR3 length: 14; clone size: -; J gene: TRBJ1-5; V gene: TRBV2; CDR3 protein: CASMIGTGNQPQHF
CDR3 length: 14; clone size: few; J gene: TRBJ2-2; V gene: TRBV7-3; CDR3 protein: CASRSGSLTGELFF
CDR3 length: 15; clone size: -; J gene: TRBJ2-1; V gene: TRBV29-1; CDR3 protein: CSVEGTSGSYNEQFF
CDR3 length: 14; clone size: -; J gene: TRBJ2-6; V gene: TRBV20-1; CDR3 protein: CSARDPPGANVLTF
CDR3 length: 16; clone size: -; J gene: TRBJ2-1; V gene: TRBV10-3; CDR3 protein: CAISESLAGGGGEQFF
CDR3 length: 18; clone size: -; J gene: TRBJ1-1; V gene: TRBV7-3; CDR3 protein: CASSQGPPSYLTNTEAFF